The TCR beta chain under discussion was sequenced for a study of T cells in Graves' hyperthyroidism and ophthalmopathy. Amplification of TCR beta CDR3 regions was performed using RNA transcripts as template. A set of HTBI primers served as the primers for a first-round RT-PCR of the TCR CDR3. In TCRdb, the multiplex PCR reads were re-called with MiXCR into one record per CDR3 protein. The sample includes under 400,000 distinct CDR3 sequences, about 13% of them seen just once. This clonotype was recorded many times. The CDR3 sequence is 16 residues long. The V and J ends lost 1 base and 10 bases, in that order; junction bases with no gene match: 13. Germline CDR1 and CDR2: DFQATT and SNEGSKA (reference sequence). Patients counted as stable if ophthalmopathy did not develop within 18 months. Uncontrolled infection, other autoimmune disease, pregnancy and lactation each barred patients from inclusion.

The rearrangement uses TRBV20-1 and TRBJ2-3, with 11 bases lining up with TRBD2. Sequences were obtained from blood. The sequence derives from a young woman with Graves' hyperthyroidism. The DNA for the CDR3 is TGCAGTGCTAGAGGAACGAGTAGCGGGGGGGTTCTCTCGCAGTATTTT. Its protein product is CSARGTSSGGVLSQYF.